Below are 2 T cell receptor beta chains sequenced from a single sample in a study of post-analysis software for immune sequencing data. Study outcomes and limitations: In patients, TRBV5-6, TRBV5-1 and TRBV20-1 belonged to roughly five TRBV segments found more frequently than in controls.

The antigens for these receptors are not known. The library was made from cDNA and included unique molecular identifiers. Each CDR3 protein is one row after TCRdb ran MiXCR on the PCR reads. The profile shows roughly 700,000 distinct CDR3 sequences, less than 35% of them singletons. The sequenced material came from blood. Receptor source: a girl under 18 with multiple sclerosis.

The chain joins TRBV12-3 or TRBV12-4 to TRBJ1-1, with 8 bases that match TRBD1. V shed 7 bases and J 2 bases; nucleotides not matched to a gene: 12. CDR3 length: 16 amino acids. The CDR3 loop is CASTLGQGGYNTEAFF. The CDR3 bases are TGTGCCAGCACTCTCGGACAGGGAGGTTACAACACTGAAGCTTTCTTT.

J is TRBJ2-7 and V is TRBV7-8; a possible D gene is TRBD1 (6 bases). This CDR3 spans 10 amino acids. CDR1 and CDR2 from the germline V gene are SGHVS and FQNEAQ. V was pared by 10 bases and J by 5 bases, with 9 bases between. The CDR3 sequence is CATNRDEQYF. In DNA form, the CDR3 reads TGTGCCACTAACAGGGACGAGCAGTACTTC.